This is a list of T cell receptor beta chains from one sample in a study of CD4 T cells in relation to SARS-CoV-2 and coronaviruses. For these TCRs, the target antigens are not known. Only in-frame clones appear in the TCRdb table, and some are missing; sequencing was by immunoSEQ multiplex PCR. The table shows about 25,000 clones, with 60% to 85% occurring only once. Sequencing input: CD4+ T cells from PBMCs, cultured in vitro. These receptors were collected from a human donor in good health. CDR3s include the opening cysteine and the closing phenylalanine or tryptophan. The D gene is left open where the match is weak. Part of the rows lack a size; the others show once, few, many or a class for expanded clones.

TRBJ1-1 | - | - | TRBV11-1 | CASSWGRDTEAFF | TGTGCCAGCAGCTGGGGCAGGGACACTGAAGCTTTCTTT
TRBJ1-5 | - | - | TRBV30 | CAWGQTYSNQPQHF | TGTGCCTGGGGACAGACTTATAGCAATCAGCCCCAGCATTTT
TRBJ1-5 | few | TRBD1 | TRBV2 | CASSETGGQDQPQHF | TGTGCCAGCAGCGAGACAGGGGGCCAAGATCAGCCCCAGCATTTT
TRBJ1-6 | - | - | TRBV4-3 | CASGSDYNSPLHF | TGCGCCAGCGGCAGCGACTATAATTCACCCCTCCACTTT
TRBJ1-1 | - | - | TRBV21-1 | CASSRTGVNTEAFF | TGTGCCAGCAGTAGGACAGGGGTGAACACTGAAGCTTTCTTT
TRBJ2-1 | - | - | TRBV6-5 | CASTRRGDNEQFF | TGTGCCAGCACCCGGCGGGGCGACAATGAGCAGTTCTTC
TRBJ2-1 | - | TRBD1 | TRBV18 | CASSQGTGGYNEQFF | TGTGCCAGCTCCCAGGGGACAGGGGGCTATAATGAGCAGTTCTTC
TRBJ1-4 | - | - | TRBV29-1 | CSVQTLSGEKLFF | TGCAGCGTACAAACCCTGTCTGGTGAAAAACTGTTTTTT
TRBJ2-1 | once | - | TRBV6-2/TRBV6-3 | CASRYAPTNEQFF | TGTGCCAGCAGGTACGCCCCCACTAATGAGCAGTTCTTC
TRBJ1-1 | - | - | TRBV5-1 | CASSLMPGEYTEAFF | TGCGCCAGCAGCCTCATGCCTGGGGAGTACACTGAAGCTTTCTTT
TRBJ2-1 | - | TRBD1 | TRBV25-1 | CASSGASGTGGIYNEQFF | TGTGCCAGCAGTGGAGCCTCGGGGACAGGGGGCATCTACAATGAGCAGTTCTTC
TRBJ2-1 | few | - | TRBV5-4 | CASSLDSYNEQFF | TGTGCCAGCAGCTTGGACTCCTACAATGAGCAGTTCTTC
TRBJ1-2 | few | TRBD1 | TRBV5-1 | CASSSGQHYGYTF | TGCGCCAGCAGCTCGGGACAGCACTATGGCTACACCTTC
TRBJ2-5 | - | - | TRBV3-1/TRBV3-2 | CASSQGPSPGETQYF | TGTGCCAGCAGCCAAGGCCCTTCCCCGGGGGAGACCCAGTACTTC
TRBJ1-3 | - | - | TRBV6-5 | CASVKGFSGNTIYF | TGTGCCAGCGTGAAGGGCTTCTCTGGAAACACCATATATTTT
TRBJ2-3 | - | TRBD2 | TRBV7-3 | CASSASGSTDTQYF | TGTGCCAGCAGCGCTAGCGGGAGCACAGATACGCAGTATTTT
TRBJ2-7 | few | - | TRBV6-5 | CASQRFGSYEQYF | TGTGCCAGCCAAAGGTTTGGCTCCTACGAGCAGTACTTC
TRBJ2-2 | - | - | TRBV9 | CASSASPGANTGELFF | TGTGCCAGCAGCGCGAGCCCCGGAGCGAACACCGGGGAGCTGTTTTTT
TRBJ1-3 | - | TRBD1 | TRBV5-5 | CASSLTGQERNTIYF | TGTGCCAGCAGCTTGACGGGACAGGAGAGAAACACCATATATTTT
TRBJ1-2 | - | TRBD1 | TRBV4-3 | CASSQGTGVGYTF | TGCGCCAGCAGCCAGGGGACAGGGGTTGGCTACACCTTC
TRBJ1-6 | once | TRBD1 | TRBV5-4 | CASSPGGANSPLHF | TGTGCCAGCAGCCCAGGGGGAGCGAATTCACCCCTCCACTTT
TRBJ2-2 | few | - | TRBV7-9 | CASSLGAGELFF | TGTGCCAGCAGCTTGGGCGCCGGGGAGCTGTTTTTT
TRBJ2-7 | - | - | TRBV27 | CASSARRQGRSYEQYF | TGTGCCAGCAGTGCGCGAAGGCAGGGACGCTCCTACGAGCAGTACTTC
TRBJ2-3 | once | TRBD2 | TRBV5-1 | CASSRQTGGSDTQYF | TGCGCCAGCAGTCGTCAAACGGGAGGCTCAGATACGCAGTATTTT
TRBJ2-7 | - | - | TRBV3-1/TRBV3-2 | CASSQVVGPLSYEQYF | TGTGCCAGCAGCCAAGTAGTGGGGCCGCTCTCCTACGAGCAGTACTTC
TRBJ2-5 | - | - | TRBV4-3 | CASSQVVRQETQYF | TGCGCCAGCAGCCAAGTGGTTCGCCAAGAGACCCAGTACTTC
TRBJ2-7 | - | TRBD1 | TRBV29-1 | CSVEPGTGTYEQYF | TGCAGCGTCGAACCCGGGACAGGGACGTACGAGCAGTACTTC
TRBJ2-7 | once | TRBD1 | TRBV5-1 | CASSSWTGSSYEQYF | TGCGCCAGCAGCTCATGGACAGGAAGCTCCTACGAGCAGTACTTC
TRBJ2-7 | - | - | TRBV29-1 | CSVSIRTGYEQYF | TGCAGCGTTTCAATAAGGACCGGCTACGAGCAGTACTTC
TRBJ1-3 | few | - | TRBV19 | CASTQGQPGAGNTIYF | TGTGCCAGTACCCAAGGACAGCCCGGAGCTGGAAACACCATATATTTT
TRBJ2-2 | - | - | TRBV5-4 | CASSLPQVRGTGELFF | TGTGCCAGCAGCCTACCACAGGTTCGAGGCACCGGGGAGCTGTTTTTT
TRBJ1-6 | - | - | TRBV2 | CASRGPYSYNSPLHF | TGTGCCAGCAGGGGGCCGTACTCCTATAATTCACCCCTCCACTTT
TRBJ2-1 | - | - | TRBV2 | CASSRQGRDNEQFF | TGTGCCAGCAGCCGACAAGGTCGGGACAATGAGCAGTTCTTC
TRBJ1-1 | - | TRBD1 | TRBV18 | CASSLWTGRATEAFF | TGTGCCAGCTCACTCTGGACAGGGAGGGCAACTGAAGCTTTCTTT
TRBJ1-3 | - | TRBD1 | TRBV3-1/TRBV3-2 | CASTGDSSGNTIYF | TGTGCCAGCACCGGGGACAGCTCTGGAAACACCATATATTTT
TRBJ2-3 | - | - | TRBV2 | CASRVTSDTQYF | TGTGCCAGCAGGGTAACTAGCGATACGCAGTATTTT
TRBJ1-4 | - | - | TRBV7-9 | CASSLGAESITNEKLFF | TGTGCCAGCAGCTTAGGGGCAGAATCTATAACTAATGAAAAACTGTTTTTT
TRBJ2-2 | - | - | TRBV5-1 | CASSLTGTSTGELFF | TGCGCCAGCAGCTTGACCGGGACTTCTACCGGGGAGCTGTTTTTT
TRBJ2-3 | - | TRBD2 | TRBV7-2 | CASSLGLAGLNTQYF | TGTGCCAGCAGCTTGGGACTAGCGGGGTTGAATACGCAGTATTTT
TRBJ2-1 | few | - | TRBV27 | CASSLSPARDEQFF | TGTGCCAGCAGTCTAAGCCCCGCCAGGGATGAGCAGTTCTTC
TRBJ1-4 | - | TRBD1 | TRBV2 | CASNRGTNEKLFF | TGTGCCAGCAACAGGGGTACTAATGAAAAACTGTTTTTT
TRBJ2-7 | few | - | TRBV6-5 | CASSYSYRGGDEQYF | TGTGCCAGCAGTTACTCCTACAGGGGGGGCGACGAGCAGTACTTC